Shown below are 8 T cell receptor beta chains from a single sample sequenced in a study of blood T cell repertoires in COVID-19. TCRdb keeps only in-frame clones here, not all; method: immunoSEQ multiplex PCR. The sample contains some 500,000 clones, less than 90% of which appear only once. The specimen was peripheral blood. The source is a woman between 45 and 65 years old with COVID-19, enrolled during active disease.

The chain joins TRBV7-8 to TRBJ1-4; D not resolved. This CDR3 is 14 amino acids long. The V gene lost 3 bases and the J gene lost 7 bases, with 12 bases spanning the gap. Germline lookup yields CDR1 SGHVS and CDR2 FQNEAQ. CDR3 in DNA: TGTGCCAGCAGCTTCGATATCGGGAGTGAAAAACTGTTTTTT. Translated: CASSFDIGSEKLFF.

The chain couples TRBV18 to TRBJ1-1; D remains ambiguous. V lost 3 bases to trimming and J lost 7 bases, with 12 bases between them. The germline CDR1 and CDR2 sequences are KGHSH and LQKENI. This CDR3 comprises 13 residues. The CDR3 is CASSPEGFGEAFF. CDR3 nucleotides: TGTGCCAGCTCACCCGAGGGTTTCGGTGAAGCTTTCTTT.

This clone has just one count. This chain links TRBV21-1 with TRBJ1-6. TRBV21-1 is flagged as a pseudogene. CDR3 size: 18 residues. DNA of the CDR3: TGTGCCAGCAGCAAAGGGGAGGGGCGCTTGACCTATAATTCACCCCTCCACTTT. Amino acids: CASSKGEGRLTYNSPLHF.

This chain links TRBV24-1 with TRBJ1-5, with D possibly being TRBD1 (6 bases). Germline CDR1 is KGHDR and CDR2 is SFDVKD. Trimming removed 5 bases at V and 6 bases at J, with 10 bases between. This CDR3 has 13 amino acids. The CDR3 bases are TGTGCCACCAGTGCAGGGGCGGGTCAGCCCCAGCATTTT. It specifies CATSAGAGQPQHF.

This chain uses TRBV7-3 with TRBJ1-6, with D unresolved. Trimming shortened V by 1 base and J by 6 bases, and 13 bases separated the two germline ends. This CDR3 is 16 amino acids long. Looked up from germline, CDR1 is SGHTA and CDR2 is FQGTGA. Here the CDR3 DNA reads TGTGCCAGCAGCTTAAAGACTCCGAGGAGTAATTCACCCCTCCACTTT. Protein: CASSLKTPRSNSPLHF.

Only a few counts were recorded for this clone. Other DNA sequences within the sample encode an identical CDR3. The genes are TRBV24-1 and TRBJ1-1; tentative D call: TRBD1 (5 bases). V was trimmed by 5 bases and J by 1 base, leaving 7 bases between them. The CDR3 consists of 13 residues. Germline values: CDR1 KGHDR, CDR2 SFDVKD. The CDR3 here is CATSVGANTEAFF. The DNA for the CDR3 is TGTGCCACCAGTGTAGGGGCGAACACTGAAGCTTTCTTT.

This CDR3 reads CATSDSGVAFF. CDR3 in DNA: TGTGCCACCAGTGATTCCGGGGTGGCTTTCTTC. The chain couples TRBV24-1 to TRBJ2-1, with D perhaps matching TRBD2 (5 bases). Germline V lookup: CDR1 KGHDR, CDR2 SFDVKD. Trimming removed 2 bases from V and 16 bases from J, with 11 bases in between. The CDR3 spans 11 residues.

The rearrangement uses TRBV5-1 and TRBJ2-7, with TRBD1 matching 7 bases. The germline V gene encodes CDR1 SGHRS and CDR2 YFSETQ. J was trimmed by 3 bases and V by 3 bases; bases with no gene match: 3. The CDR3 length is 13 residues. The CDR3 region is CASSSRTGYEQYF. The DNA for the CDR3 is TGCGCCAGCAGCTCCCGGACAGGCTACGAGCAGTACTTC.